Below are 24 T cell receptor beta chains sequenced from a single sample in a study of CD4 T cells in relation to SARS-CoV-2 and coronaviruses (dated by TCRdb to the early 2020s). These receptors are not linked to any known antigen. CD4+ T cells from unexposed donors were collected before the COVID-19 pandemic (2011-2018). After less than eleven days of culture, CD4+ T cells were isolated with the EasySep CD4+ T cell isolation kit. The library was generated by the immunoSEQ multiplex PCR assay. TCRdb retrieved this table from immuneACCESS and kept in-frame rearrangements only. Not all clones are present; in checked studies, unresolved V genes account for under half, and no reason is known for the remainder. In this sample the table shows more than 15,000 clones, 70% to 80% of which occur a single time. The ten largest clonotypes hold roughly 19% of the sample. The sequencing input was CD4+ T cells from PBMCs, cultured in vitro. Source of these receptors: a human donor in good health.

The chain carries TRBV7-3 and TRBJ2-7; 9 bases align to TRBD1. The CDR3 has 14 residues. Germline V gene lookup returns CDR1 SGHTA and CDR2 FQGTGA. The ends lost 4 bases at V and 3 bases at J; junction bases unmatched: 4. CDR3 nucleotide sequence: TGTGCCAGCAGCTCCGGACAGGGGAACTACGAGCAGTACTTC. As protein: CASSSGQGNYEQYF. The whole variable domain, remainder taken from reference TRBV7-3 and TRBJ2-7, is GAGVSQTPSNKVTEKGKYVELRCDPISGHTALYWYRQSLGQGPEFLIYFQGTGAADDSGLPNDRFFAVRPEGSVSTLKIQRTERGDSAVYLCASSSGQGNYEQYFGPGTRLTVT.

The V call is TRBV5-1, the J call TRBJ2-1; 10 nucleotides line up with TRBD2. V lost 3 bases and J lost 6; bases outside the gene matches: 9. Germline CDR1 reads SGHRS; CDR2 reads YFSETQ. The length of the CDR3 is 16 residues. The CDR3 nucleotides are TGCGCCAGCAGCTCCCGGAGCGGGAGGGCTGCCAATGAGCAGTTCTTC. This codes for CASSSRSGRAANEQFF. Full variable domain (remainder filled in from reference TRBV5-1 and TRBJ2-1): KAGVTQTPRYLIKTRGQQVTLSCSPISGHRSVSWYQQTPGQGLQFLFEYFSETQRNKGNFPGRFSGRQFSNSRSEMNVSTLELGDSALYLCASSSRSGRAANEQFFGPGTRLTVL.

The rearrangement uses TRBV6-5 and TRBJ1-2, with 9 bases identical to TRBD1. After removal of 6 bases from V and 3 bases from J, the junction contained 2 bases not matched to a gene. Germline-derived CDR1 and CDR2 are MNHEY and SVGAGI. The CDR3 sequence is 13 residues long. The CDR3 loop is CASSWTGDYGYTF. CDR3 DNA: TGTGCCAGCAGCTGGACAGGGGACTATGGCTACACCTTC.

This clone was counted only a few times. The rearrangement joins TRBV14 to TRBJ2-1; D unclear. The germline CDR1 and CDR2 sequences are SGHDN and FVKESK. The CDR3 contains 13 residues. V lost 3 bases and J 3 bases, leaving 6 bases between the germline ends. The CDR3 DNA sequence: TGTGCCAGCAGCCAGGTGGGCTACAATGAGCAGTTCTTC. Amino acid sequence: CASSQVGYNEQFF.

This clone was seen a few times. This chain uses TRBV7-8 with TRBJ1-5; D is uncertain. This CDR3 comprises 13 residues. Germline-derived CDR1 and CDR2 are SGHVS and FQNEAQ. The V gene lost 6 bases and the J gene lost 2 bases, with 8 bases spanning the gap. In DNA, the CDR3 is TGTGCCAGCAGTCCAGGACGCAATCAGCCCCAGCATTTT. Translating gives CASSPGRNQPQHF.

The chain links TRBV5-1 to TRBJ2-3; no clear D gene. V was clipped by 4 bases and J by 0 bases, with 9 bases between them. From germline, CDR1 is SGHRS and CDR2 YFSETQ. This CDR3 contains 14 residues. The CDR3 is CASSLGPSTDTQYF. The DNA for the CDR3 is TGCGCCAGCAGCCTAGGGCCTAGCACAGATACGCAGTATTTT.

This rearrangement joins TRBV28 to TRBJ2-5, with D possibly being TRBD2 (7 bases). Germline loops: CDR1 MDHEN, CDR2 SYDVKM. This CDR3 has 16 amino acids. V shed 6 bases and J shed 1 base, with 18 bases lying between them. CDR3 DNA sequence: TGTGCCAGCAGGTTTGCTGGGGGGGCGGTCCAAGAGACCCAGTACTTC. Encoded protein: CASRFAGGAVQETQYF. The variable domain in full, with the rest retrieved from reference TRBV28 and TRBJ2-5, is DVKVTQSSRYLVKRTGEKVFLECVQDMDHENMFWYRQDPGLGLRLIYFSYDVKMKEKGDIPEGYSVSREKKERFSLILESASTNQTSMYLCASRFAGGAVQETQYFGPGTRLLVL.

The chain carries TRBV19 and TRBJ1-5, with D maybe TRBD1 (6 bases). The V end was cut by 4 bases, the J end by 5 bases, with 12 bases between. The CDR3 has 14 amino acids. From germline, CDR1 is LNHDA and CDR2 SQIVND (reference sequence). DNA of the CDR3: TGTGCCAGTAGTACGAACGGGGGCGATCAGCCCCAGCATTTT. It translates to CASSTNGGDQPQHF.

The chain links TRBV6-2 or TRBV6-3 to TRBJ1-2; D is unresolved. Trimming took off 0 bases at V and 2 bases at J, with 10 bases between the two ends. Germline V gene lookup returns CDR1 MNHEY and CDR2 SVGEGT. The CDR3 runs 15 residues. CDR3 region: CASSYSGPRNYGYTF. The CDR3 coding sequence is TGTGCCAGCAGTTACTCGGGCCCGCGAAACTATGGCTACACCTTC.

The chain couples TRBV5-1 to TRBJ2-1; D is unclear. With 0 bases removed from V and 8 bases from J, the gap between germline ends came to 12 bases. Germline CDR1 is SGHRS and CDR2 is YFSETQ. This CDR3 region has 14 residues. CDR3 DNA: TGCGCCAGCAGCTTGGGGCAGCACGTCGATGAGCAGTTCTTC. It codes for CASSLGQHVDEQFF.

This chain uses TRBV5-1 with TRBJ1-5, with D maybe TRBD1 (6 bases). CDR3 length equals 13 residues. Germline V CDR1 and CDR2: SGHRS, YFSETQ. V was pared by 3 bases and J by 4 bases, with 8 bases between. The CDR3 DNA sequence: TGCGCCAGCAGCTCGACAGGTAATCAGCCCCAGCATTTT. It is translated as CASSSTGNQPQHF.

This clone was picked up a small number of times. CDR3 DNA: TGCGCCAGCAGCTCCCAGGGAAGTGGAGAGACCCAGTACTTC. As protein: CASSSQGSGETQYF. V and J are TRBV5-1 and TRBJ2-5, with TRBD1 as a possible D gene (5 bases). V dropped 3 bases and J dropped 4 bases, with 13 bases sitting between them. This CDR3 region has 14 residues. Germline loops: CDR1 SGHRS, CDR2 YFSETQ.

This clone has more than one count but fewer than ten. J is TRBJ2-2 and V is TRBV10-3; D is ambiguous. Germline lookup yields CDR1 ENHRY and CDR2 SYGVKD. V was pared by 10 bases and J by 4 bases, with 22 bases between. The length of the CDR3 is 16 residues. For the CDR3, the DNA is TGTGCCAGGAAGAACCTCAACTCCCTGAGCACCGGGGAGCTGTTTTTT. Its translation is CARKNLNSLSTGELFF.

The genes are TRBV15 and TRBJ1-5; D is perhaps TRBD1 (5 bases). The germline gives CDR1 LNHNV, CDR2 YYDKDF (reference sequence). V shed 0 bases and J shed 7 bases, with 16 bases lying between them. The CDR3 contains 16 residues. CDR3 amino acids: CATSREDLGAEQPQHF. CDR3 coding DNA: TGTGCCACCAGCAGAGAGGACCTCGGGGCGGAACAGCCCCAGCATTTT.

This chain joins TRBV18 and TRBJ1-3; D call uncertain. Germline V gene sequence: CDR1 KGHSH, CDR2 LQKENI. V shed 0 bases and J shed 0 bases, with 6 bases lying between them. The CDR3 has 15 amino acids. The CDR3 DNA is TGTGCCAGCTCACCACCGGCCCTCTCTGGAAACACCATATATTTT. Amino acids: CASSPPALSGNTIYF.

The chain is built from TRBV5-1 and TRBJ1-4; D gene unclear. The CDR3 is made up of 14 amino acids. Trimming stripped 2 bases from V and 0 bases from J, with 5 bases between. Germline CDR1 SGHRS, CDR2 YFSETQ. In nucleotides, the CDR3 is TGCGCCAGCAGCTTAGGGTCAACTAATGAAAAACTGTTTTTT. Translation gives CASSLGSTNEKLFF.

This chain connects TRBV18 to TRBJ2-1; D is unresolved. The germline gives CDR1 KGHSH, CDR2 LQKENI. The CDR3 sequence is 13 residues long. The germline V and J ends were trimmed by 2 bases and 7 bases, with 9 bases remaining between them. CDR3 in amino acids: CASSPGVWNEQFF. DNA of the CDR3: TGTGCCAGCTCACCAGGGGTTTGGAATGAGCAGTTCTTC.

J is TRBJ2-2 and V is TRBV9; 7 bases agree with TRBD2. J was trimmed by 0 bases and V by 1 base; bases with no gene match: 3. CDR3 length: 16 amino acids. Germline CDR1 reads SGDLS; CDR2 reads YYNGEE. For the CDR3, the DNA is TGTGCCAGCAGCGTATCTAGCGGAGCGAACACCGGGGAGCTGTTTTTT. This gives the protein CASSVSSGANTGELFF. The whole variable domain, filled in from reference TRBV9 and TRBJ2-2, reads DSGVTQTPKHLITATGQRVTLRCSPRSGDLSVYWYQQSLDQGLQFLIQYYNGEERAKGNILERFSAQQFPDLHSELNLSSLELGDSALYFCASSVSSGANTGELFFGEGSRLTVL.

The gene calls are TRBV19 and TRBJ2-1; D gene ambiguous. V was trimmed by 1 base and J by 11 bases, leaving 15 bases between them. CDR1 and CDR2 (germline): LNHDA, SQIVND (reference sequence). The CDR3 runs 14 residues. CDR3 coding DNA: TGTGCCAGTAGTATAGTCGGGCGGAGTACTAAGCAGTTCTTC. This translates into CASSIVGRSTKQFF.

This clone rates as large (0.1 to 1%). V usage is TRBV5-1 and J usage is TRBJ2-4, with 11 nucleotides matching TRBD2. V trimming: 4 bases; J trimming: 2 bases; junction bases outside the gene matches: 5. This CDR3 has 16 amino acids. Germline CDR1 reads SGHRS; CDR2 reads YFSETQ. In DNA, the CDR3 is TGCGCCAGCAGCATTCTGACTAGCGGGACCAAAAACATTCAGTACTTC. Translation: CASSILTSGTKNIQYF.

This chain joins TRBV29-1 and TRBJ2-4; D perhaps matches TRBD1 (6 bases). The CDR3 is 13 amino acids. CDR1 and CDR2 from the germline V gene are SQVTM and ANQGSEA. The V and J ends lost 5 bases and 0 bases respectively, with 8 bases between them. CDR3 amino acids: CSVRGRAKNIQYF. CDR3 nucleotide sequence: TGCAGCGTTAGGGGGAGAGCCAAAAACATTCAGTACTTC.

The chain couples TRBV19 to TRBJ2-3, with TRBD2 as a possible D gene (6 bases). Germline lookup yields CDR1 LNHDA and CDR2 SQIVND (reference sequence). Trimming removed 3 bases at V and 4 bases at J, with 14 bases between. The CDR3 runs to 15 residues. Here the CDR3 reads CASSIGTGGPDTQYF. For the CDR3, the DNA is TGTGCCAGTAGTATCGGGACTGGGGGACCAGATACGCAGTATTTT.

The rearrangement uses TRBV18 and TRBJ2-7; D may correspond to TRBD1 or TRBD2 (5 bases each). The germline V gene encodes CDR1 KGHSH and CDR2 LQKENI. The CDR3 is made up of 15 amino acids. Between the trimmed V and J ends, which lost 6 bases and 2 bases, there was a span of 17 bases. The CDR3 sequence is CASSRSEGRAYEQYF. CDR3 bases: TGTGCCAGCTCCCGCAGCGAGGGCAGGGCCTACGAGCAGTACTTC.

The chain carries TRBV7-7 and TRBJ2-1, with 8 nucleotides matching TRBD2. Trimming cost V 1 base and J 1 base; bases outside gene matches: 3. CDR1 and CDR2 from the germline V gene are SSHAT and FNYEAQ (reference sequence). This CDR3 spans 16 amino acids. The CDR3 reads CASSLEGGRSYNEQFF. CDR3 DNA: TGTGCCAGCAGCTTAGAGGGCGGGAGGTCCTACAATGAGCAGTTCTTC.